This T cell receptor (beta chain) emerged from a study of cytomegalovirus exposure and HLA in healthy donors. Germline V CDR1 and CDR2: GTSNPN, SVGIG (reference sequence). V shed 5 bases, J shed 4 bases, and the junction held 9 bases outside the gene matches. The CDR3 is 14 residues long. The PCR used 60 Vbeta and 13 Jbeta primers. The assay was immunoSEQ multiplex PCR, and TCRdb's table has in-frame clones only and misses some. The sample gives more than 150,000 clones, more than 80% of which show up once; 2% to 3% is in the top ten. Sequencing was done on a sample of PBMCs. The sequence was obtained from a woman in her forties or fifties in good health and CMV-seropositive. This sequence joins TRBV30 and TRBJ1-2, with 8 bases that match TRBD1. The DNA for the CDR3 is TGTGCCTGGGACCAGGGGGCTCTGGGCTATGGCTACACCTTC. It translates to CAWDQGALGYGYTF.